This T cell receptor beta chain came from a study of T cell changes during pregnancy in multiple sclerosis. This CDR3 region has 18 residues. The germline V gene has CDR1 MNHEY and CDR2 SMNVEV (reference sequence). V lost 2 bases and J lost 4; bases outside the gene matches: 11. Sequenced by immunoSEQ multiplex PCR; TCRdb stores in-frame clones only, minus some. The sample holds fewer than 20,000 clones, around 96% seen once. This clone was observed once. The clonotype was recovered from a female donor with multiple sclerosis, enrolled in a pregnancy study. V gene TRBV27 combines with J gene TRBJ2-1; TRBD2 agrees at 10 bases. Specimen: peripheral blood, collected in the third trimester of pregnancy. CDR3 nucleotides: TGTGCCAGCAGTTTAAAGGCTAGCGGGGGTAGAAAGTACAATGAGCAGTTCTTC. Encoded protein: CASSLKASGGRKYNEQFF.